This T cell receptor beta chain stems from a study of T cells in Graves' hyperthyroidism and ophthalmopathy. Whole-study findings and limits: Ophthalmopathy cases were set apart from stable hyperthyroidism by a 13 V-J model.

Using RNA transcripts as the source, TCR beta CDR3 regions were amplified. The study used the HTBI primer set for a first-round RT-PCR of the TCR CDR3. MiXCR, run by TCRdb on the multiplex PCR reads, gives a single entry per CDR3 protein. The sample records 400,000 to 500,000 distinct CDR3 sequences, roughly 13% being singletons. This clonotype appeared many times. The antigen remains undetermined. Between the trimmed V and J ends, which lost 6 bases and 5 bases, there was a span of 11 bases. CDR3 length equals 12 residues. CDR1 is SNHLY, CDR2 FYNNEI, per germline. The V gene is TRBV2, the J gene TRBJ2-7, with D perhaps TRBD2 (5 bases). Sequenced sample: blood. This TCR was recovered from a woman aged 18 to 35 with Graves' hyperthyroidism. This CDR3 reads CASRGSVNEQYF. For the CDR3, the DNA is TGTGCCAGCAGGGGGAGTGTGAACGAGCAGTACTTC.